The source of this TCR beta chain is a study of blood T cell repertoires in COVID-19. The data were produced by immunoSEQ multiplex PCR, yet TCRdb's version contains in-frame clones alone and is incomplete. The sample shows fewer than 350,000 clones, 88% of them seen only once. The CDR3 consists of 13 residues. J gave up 5 bases and V 5 bases, and 4 bases lay outside the gene matches. CDR1 SQVTM and CDR2 ANQGSEA come from the germline V gene. V and J are TRBV29-1 and TRBJ2-5, with TRBD2 identical over 11 bases. The sequence was collected from a man aged 18 to 30 with active or convalescent COVID-19. Material: peripheral blood. The CDR3, as DNA: TGCAGCGTTCTTAGCGGGGGGGCGGAGACCCAGTACTTC. Translation gives CSVLSGGAETQYF.